The clone carrying this T cell receptor beta chain was seen ten or more times. Assembly of TCR beta libraries relied on iRepertoire HTBI primers together with Arm-PCR of CDR3 regions. TCRdb reanalysed the multiplex PCR reads using MiXCR and keeps one entry per CDR3 protein. The sample holds 200,000 to 250,000 distinct CDR3 sequences, roughly 18% seen once. Documented time point: newly diagnosed GD, antithyroid drugs for less than 3 months. From RNA extracted from PBMCs, the TCR library was made. This record comes from a study of regulatory T cells in long-lasting Graves disease. On the study more broadly: Freshly diagnosed Graves' patients had used antithyroid drugs for under 3 months.

The CDR3 length is 14 residues. CDR1 and CDR2 (germline): DFQATT, SNEGSKA (reference sequence). The J segment lost 2 bases and the V segment lost 0 bases, leaving 2 bases of the junction unmatched. The sample was peripheral blood mononuclear cells (PBMCs), taken at new diagnosis, from a patient treated with antithyroid drugs. The source of this sequence is a female donor with Graves disease. The rearrangement links TRBV20-1 to TRBJ2-7, with 9 bases fitting TRBD2. This CDR3 reads CSARDTSGPYEQYF. CDR3 nucleotide sequence: TGCAGTGCTAGAGATACTAGCGGGCCCTACGAGCAGTACTTC.